Below are 4 T cell receptor beta chains sequenced from a single sample in a study of Graves' ophthalmopathy and Graves' hyperthyroidism. As the template, RNA transcripts were used to amplify TCR beta CDR3 regions. Amplification began with first-round RT-PCR using HTBI primers, then second-round multiplex PCR was performed. TCRdb itself ran the multiplex PCR reads through MiXCR, one entry per CDR3 protein. The sample carries roughly 300,000 distinct CDR3 sequences, about a sixth recorded once. Specimen: peripheral blood. All receptors derive from an adult man with Graves' ophthalmopathy.

The rearrangement joins TRBV7-3 to TRBJ2-7; 11 nucleotides align to TRBD1. The V segment lost 5 bases and the J segment 5 bases; nucleotides outside the gene matches: 5. The CDR3 spans 14 residues. Germline CDR1 is SGHTA and CDR2 is FQGTGA. CDR3 in DNA: TGTGCCAGCAGCAGATCGGGACAGGGGGACGAGCAGTACTTC. Its protein product is CASSRSGQGDEQYF. The complete variable domain, with remaining parts taken from reference TRBV7-3 and TRBJ2-7, reads GAGVSQTPSNKVTEKGKYVELRCDPISGHTALYWYRQSLGQGPEFLIYFQGTGAADDSGLPNDRFFAVRPEGSVSTLKIQRTERGDSAVYLCASSRSGQGDEQYFGPGTRLTVT.

This clonotype was counted ten times or more. The CDR3 nucleotides are TGCGCCAGCAGCCATGGACAGGGGGTAAACACTGAAGCTTTCTTT. This translates into CASSHGQGVNTEAFF. The V gene is TRBV5-1, the J gene TRBJ1-1; the match to TRBD1 covers 10 bases. Germline V gives CDR1 SGHRS, CDR2 YFSETQ. Trimming at V came to 4 bases and at J to 2 bases, leaving 5 bases not matched to a gene. This CDR3 has 15 residues.

This clonotype was picked up many times. This chain connects TRBV2 to TRBJ2-7; 11 bases are shared with TRBD1. Germline V gene lookup returns CDR1 SNHLY and CDR2 FYNNEI. With 8 bases clipped from V and 3 bases from J, the junction kept 6 bases outside the gene matches. This CDR3 comprises 14 residues. CDR3 DNA sequence: TGTGCCAGCCTCCGGGACAGGGGGGGCTACGAGCAGTACTTC. As protein: CASLRDRGGYEQYF.

This clonotype was counted at least ten times. The chain links TRBV2 to TRBJ2-7, with no clear D. CDR1 is SNHLY, CDR2 FYNNEI, per germline. V lost 6 bases, J lost 1 base, and 4 bases lay in between. The CDR3 is 11 amino acids. This CDR3 reads CASSDSYEQYF. The DNA for the CDR3 is TGTGCCAGCAGCGATTCCTACGAGCAGTACTTC.